The T cell receptor beta chain under discussion was sequenced for a study of cytomegalovirus exposure and HLA in healthy donors. Study findings and constraints: Apparent HLA restriction characterized most CMV-associated TCR beta chains in a later analysis. The authors later linked a missense DCLRE1C variant to TCR beta V- and J-gene trimming.

About this clone itself: Its antigen remains unknown.

13 Jbeta primers and 60 Vbeta primers were used for the PCR. TCRdb keeps only in-frame clones here, not all; method: immunoSEQ multiplex PCR. This sample carries approximately 150,000 clones, approximately 67% of them seen once, and the ten largest clones take 6.5%. This CDR3 spans 14 amino acids. Deletions cut 5 bases from V and 6 bases from J, with 17 bases between. The germline CDR1 and CDR2 sequences are SGHTA and FQGNSA. The rearrangement uses TRBV7-2 and TRBJ2-7; D is uncertain. The sequence was obtained from a woman aged 60-70 years in good health and CMV-seronegative. Input material: PBMCs. CDR3 residues: CASSLEQSNAEQYF. CDR3 DNA sequence: TGTGCCAGCAGCCTGGAGCAATCTAACGCCGAGCAGTACTTC.